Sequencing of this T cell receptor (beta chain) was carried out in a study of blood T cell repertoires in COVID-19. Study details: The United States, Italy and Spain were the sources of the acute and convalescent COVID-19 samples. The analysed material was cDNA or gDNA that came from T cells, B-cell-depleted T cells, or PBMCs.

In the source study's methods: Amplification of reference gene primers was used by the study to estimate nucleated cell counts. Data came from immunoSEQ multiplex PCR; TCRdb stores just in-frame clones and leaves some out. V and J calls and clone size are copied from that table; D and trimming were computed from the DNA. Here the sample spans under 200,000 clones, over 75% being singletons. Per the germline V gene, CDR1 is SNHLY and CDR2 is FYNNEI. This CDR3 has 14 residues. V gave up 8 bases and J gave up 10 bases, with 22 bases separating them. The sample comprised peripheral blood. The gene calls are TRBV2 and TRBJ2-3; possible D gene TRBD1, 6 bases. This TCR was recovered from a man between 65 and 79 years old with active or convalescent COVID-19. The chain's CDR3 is CASGYMISGDAQYF. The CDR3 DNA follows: TGTGCCAGCGGATATATGATTTCAGGGGATGCGCAGTATTTT.